Each of the 28 T cell receptor beta chains below was sequenced from the same sample in a study of cytomegalovirus exposure and HLA in healthy donors. Primers for the PCR totalled 60 Vbeta and 13 Jbeta. The protocol was immunoSEQ multiplex PCR, while the TCRdb copy is restricted to in-frame clones and leaves out a portion. Counted here are 150,000 to 200,000 clones, 80% occurring once; the ten biggest clones make up about 0.63%. Sequenced input: PBMCs. These receptors all stem from a boy between 10 and 17 years old in good health and CMV-seronegative.

The J gene is TRBJ2-3, the V gene TRBV11-2, with 7 bases identical to TRBD2. Losses at the gene ends were 4 bases for V and 1 base for J; bases not matched to a gene: 8. The CDR3 loop spans 16 amino acids. From germline, CDR1 is SGHAT and CDR2 FQNNGV. As DNA, the CDR3 is TGTGCCAGCAGCTCCCGACTGGCGGGAGGCACAGATACGCAGTATTTT. It encodes CASSSRLAGGTDTQYF.

The V gene is TRBV11-2, the J gene TRBJ1-1; D is uncertain. Germline V gives CDR1 SGHAT, CDR2 FQNNGV. V lost 5 bases, J lost 9 bases, and 22 bases lay in between. CDR3 length: 15 residues. The CDR3 region is CASSPQAVTRLKAFF. CDR3 in DNA: TGTGCCAGCAGCCCCCAAGCAGTTACTAGGCTGAAAGCTTTCTTT.

The rearrangement links TRBV12-5 to TRBJ2-2, with TRBD2 identical over 7 bases. The CDR3 consists of 14 residues. Germline V gene data show CDR1 as LGHNT and CDR2 as FRNRAP. The ends lost 7 bases at V and 6 bases at J; junction bases unmatched: 8. DNA for the CDR3: TGTGCTAGTGCCTCACCCGGGGGGTCCGGGGAGCTGTTTTTT. This encodes CASASPGGSGELFF.

This clone has more than one count but fewer than ten. The chain carries TRBV5-6 and TRBJ1-5; D not resolved. Germline lookup yields CDR1 SGHDT and CDR2 YYEEEE. V was cut by 1 base and J by 3 bases, with 11 bases left in between. The CDR3 runs to 15 residues. The CDR3, as DNA: TGTGCCAGCAGCTTGTGGCAGTTTTACAATCAGCCCCAGCATTTT. This translates into CASSLWQFYNQPQHF. Looking up the rest from reference TRBV5-6 and TRBJ1-5 gives the full variable domain: DAGVTQSPTHLIKTRGQQVTLRCSPKSGHDTVSWYQQALGQGPQFIFQYYEEEERQRGNFPDRFSGHQFPNYSSELNVNALLLGDSALYLCASSLWQFYNQPQHFGDGTRLSIL.

The chain links TRBV9 to TRBJ2-1; tentatively, D is TRBD2 (6 bases). Trimming removed 0 bases from V and 0 bases from J, with 16 bases in between. Germline loops: CDR1 SGDLS, CDR2 YYNGEE. The CDR3 runs 18 residues. CDR3 amino acids: CASSVGRWRGLSYNEQFF. The DNA for the CDR3 is TGTGCCAGCAGCGTAGGTCGGTGGCGGGGACTCTCCTACAATGAGCAGTTCTTC.

This rearrangement joins TRBV19 to TRBJ2-7, with 7 bases identical to TRBD1. The CDR3 runs to 18 residues. Germline V lookup: CDR1 LNHDA, CDR2 SQIVND (reference sequence). V dropped 3 bases and J dropped 3; count of bases not matched to a gene: 17. CDR3 residues: CASSMSGPGQILSYEQYF. CDR3 coding DNA: TGTGCCAGTAGTATGTCCGGCCCGGGACAGATCTTGAGCTACGAGCAGTACTTC.

The rearrangement uses TRBV5-1 and TRBJ2-3; possible D gene TRBD1, 6 bases. V lost 3 bases to trimming and J lost 1 base, with 9 bases between them. Germline values: CDR1 SGHRS, CDR2 YFSETQ. The CDR3 is 14 amino acids. CDR3 DNA: TGCGCCAGCAGCTCAAACAGGGGCACAGATACGCAGTATTTT. Its translation: CASSSNRGTDTQYF.

The J gene is TRBJ2-3, the V gene TRBV12-5; 7 nucleotides align to TRBD1. Trimming took 7 bases from V and 3 from J; bases not matched to a gene: 10. The germline CDR1 and CDR2 sequences are LGHNT and FRNRAP. The CDR3 sequence is 15 residues long. The CDR3 sequence: CASAQGESGTDTQYF. CDR3 nucleotides: TGTGCTAGTGCCCAGGGGGAGTCCGGGACAGATACGCAGTATTTT.

This chain links TRBV12-1 with TRBJ2-7; the tabulated D call, TRBD2, remains unverified against the DNA. TRBV12-1 corresponds to a pseudogene. This CDR3 is built from 15 residues. CDR3 sequence reads: CASSARELGDYEQYF. As DNA, the CDR3 is TGTGCCAGCAGCGCAAGGGAGCTCGGAGACTACGAGCAGTACTTC.

The rearrangement uses TRBV2 and TRBJ2-4, with D possibly being TRBD1 (5 bases). Deletions cut 4 bases from V and 7 bases from J, with 14 bases between. The CDR3 covers 14 residues. Germline loops: CDR1 SNHLY, CDR2 FYNNEI. The CDR3 spells CASSGQGLENIQYF. CDR3 DNA: TGTGCCAGCAGTGGGCAGGGTTTGGAGAACATTCAGTACTTC.

Notes on this clone: The same CDR3 can be traced to other DNA sequences in this sample. CDR3 residues: CASSYSQGNYGYTF. The CDR3 region has the DNA TGTGCCAGCAGTTACTCCCAGGGGAACTATGGCTACACCTTC. The V and J genes are TRBV6-5 and TRBJ1-2; D may be TRBD1 (6 bases). V was shortened by 0 bases and J by 2 bases, with 7 bases between the two germline ends. The germline V gene has CDR1 MNHEY and CDR2 SVGAGI. The CDR3 has 14 residues.

The rearrangement links TRBV7-3 to TRBJ2-2; weak D call: TRBD1 (5 bases). Germline V lookup: CDR1 SGHTA, CDR2 FQGTGA. This CDR3 is 15 amino acids long. V was cut by 0 bases and J by 0 bases, with 5 bases left in between. In DNA form, the CDR3 reads TGTGCCAGCAGCTTAACACAGGCGAACACCGGGGAGCTGTTTTTT. Translation gives CASSLTQANTGELFF.

The rearrangement links TRBV5-4 to TRBJ1-4; 7 bases align to TRBD1. From germline, CDR1 is SGHNT and CDR2 YYREEE (reference sequence). This CDR3 contains 14 residues. V shed 4 bases and J 5 bases; nucleotides not matched to a gene: 5. In DNA, the CDR3 is TGTGCCAGCAGCAAACAGGGGACAAATGAAAAACTGTTTTTT. This codes for CASSKQGTNEKLFF. The full variable domain, completed using reference TRBV5-4 and TRBJ1-4, is ETGVTQSPTHLIKTRGQQVTLRCSSQSGHNTVSWYQQALGQGPQFIFQYYREEENGRGNFPPRFSGLQFPNYSSELNVNALELDDSALYLCASSKQGTNEKLFFGSGTQLSVL.

This clone was recorded only once. The rearrangement uses TRBV27 and TRBJ2-1; possibly TRBD1 for D (5 bases). Germline V gives CDR1 MNHEY, CDR2 SMNVEV (reference sequence). The CDR3 is made up of 14 amino acids. V was trimmed by 4 bases and J by 3 bases, leaving 10 bases between them. The CDR3 DNA reads as TGTGCCAGCAGTTCTGCAGGGTACTACAATGAGCAGTTCTTC. Protein product: CASSSAGYYNEQFF.

The CDR3 protein is CASSRNSGSSYNEQFF. CDR3 nucleotides: TGTGCCAGCAGCCGAAATAGCGGAAGCTCCTACAATGAGCAGTTCTTC. The gene calls are TRBV5-6 and TRBJ2-1; D is possibly TRBD2 (6 bases). The ends were cut back, 4 bases at V and 0 bases at J, with 14 bases in the middle. Germline-derived CDR1 and CDR2 are SGHDT and YYEEEE. The CDR3 is made up of 16 amino acids.

This clone was seen only a few times. This chain connects TRBV9 to TRBJ2-1; 9 nucleotides match TRBD2. Looked up from germline, CDR1 is SGDLS and CDR2 is YYNGEE. This CDR3 is 15 amino acids long. V gave up 0 bases and J gave up 6 bases; unmatched junction bases: 4. The CDR3 nucleotides read TGTGCCAGCAGCGTAGGCGGGAGGGCCTCCAATGAGCAGTTCTTC. It codes for CASSVGGRASNEQFF.

The V call is TRBV29-1, the J call TRBJ1-1; 8 positions agree with TRBD1. Losses at the gene ends were 8 bases for V and 0 bases for J; bases not matched to a gene: 5. This CDR3 spans 13 amino acids. Germline CDR1 SQVTM, CDR2 ANQGSEA. The CDR3 region has the DNA TGCAGCATCCGGACAGGGCTGAACACTGAAGCTTTCTTT. It codes for CSIRTGLNTEAFF. The full variable domain, rest sourced from reference TRBV29-1 and TRBJ1-1, is SAVISQKPSRDICQRGTSLTIQCQVDSQVTMMFWYRQQPGQSLTLIATANQGSEATYESGFVIDKFPISRPNLTFSTLTVSNMSPEDSSIYLCSIRTGLNTEAFFGQGTRLTVV.

The chain is built from TRBV4-1 and TRBJ1-1; D unresolved. CDR1 is MGHRA, CDR2 YSYEKL, per germline. The CDR3 runs 15 residues. V shed 1 base and J shed 1 base, with 10 bases lying between them. Written as DNA, the CDR3 is TGCGCCAGCAGCCAAGTGTTTCCCGGGAACACTGAAGCTTTCTTT. Protein sequence: CASSQVFPGNTEAFF.

The chain couples TRBV15 to TRBJ2-7, with a weak D call TRBD1 (5 bases). The V gene's germline CDR1 is LNHNV and CDR2 YYDKDF (reference sequence). V was shortened by 5 bases and J by 7 bases, with 15 bases between the two germline ends. The CDR3 is 13 amino acids. The CDR3 nucleotides are TGTGCCACCAGCCGCCCCCCAGGGATAGAGCAGTACTTC. Protein: CATSRPPGIEQYF. The full variable domain, in which reference TRBV15 and TRBJ2-7 provide the parts outside the CDR3, is DAMVIQNPRYQVTQFGKPVTLSCSQTLNHNVMYWYQQKSSQAPKLLFHYYDKDFNNEADTPDNFQSRRPNTSFCFLDIRSPGLGDTAMYLCATSRPPGIEQYFGPGTRLTVT.

V is TRBV11-2 and J is TRBJ1-2; 9 nucleotides agree with TRBD1. The CDR3 loop spans 17 amino acids. The germline gives CDR1 SGHAT, CDR2 FQNNGV. Unmatched junction bases numbered 10, after V lost 3 bases and J lost 2 bases. CDR3 nucleotide sequence: TGTGCCAGCAGCTTGGGGGCGCCGGGACAGGGCAACTATGGCTACACCTTC. Its protein product is CASSLGAPGQGNYGYTF. Full variable domain (remainder filled in from reference TRBV11-2 and TRBJ1-2): EAGVAQSPRYKIIEKRQSVAFWCNPISGHATLYWYQQILGQGPKLLIQFQNNGVVDDSQLPKDRFSAERLKGVDSTLKIQPAKLEDSAVYLCASSLGAPGQGNYGYTFGSGTRLTVV.

The J gene is TRBJ1-5, the V gene TRBV6-6; a possible D gene is TRBD1 (5 bases). Germline V CDR1 and CDR2: MNHNY, SVGAGI (reference sequence). Trimming removed 4 bases from V and 9 bases from J, with 7 bases in between. The CDR3 length is 11 residues. In DNA form, the CDR3 reads TGTGCCAGCAGTTCGCAGGGGCCCCAGCATTTT. Protein: CASSSQGPQHF.

V and J are TRBV6-4 and TRBJ1-1, with D perhaps matching TRBD1 (6 bases). The CDR3 consists of 13 residues. Germline CDR1 MRHNA, CDR2 SNTAGT. The V gene lost 3 bases and the J gene lost 6 bases, with 11 bases spanning the gap. The CDR3 reads CASSDRGMAEAFF. CDR3 nucleotides: TGTGCCAGCAGTGATAGGGGGATGGCTGAAGCTTTCTTT.

On this clone itself: Compared with germline, one end of the junction differs, possibly owing to a read error. The chain uses TRBV7-9 and TRBJ1-2, with 8 bases fitting TRBD1. Germline V gene lookup returns CDR1 SEHNR and CDR2 FQNEAQ (reference sequence). This CDR3 spans 18 amino acids. The CDR3 reads CSSSLGMGDRTFLEGYTF. In DNA, the CDR3 is TGTTCCAGCAGCTTGGGGATGGGGGACAGGACCTTCCTGGAGGGCTACACCTTC.

This rearrangement joins TRBV4-1 to TRBJ2-7; the D is unclear. V was shortened by 0 bases and J by 0 bases, with 18 bases between the two germline ends. This CDR3 comprises 18 residues. Germline values: CDR1 MGHRA, CDR2 YSYEKL. CDR3 DNA sequence: TGCGCCAGCAGCCAAGAAGAGGTTGCGGTTGCAAGCTCCTACGAGCAGTACTTC. This encodes CASSQEEVAVASSYEQYF.

This chain connects TRBV7-9 to TRBJ1-1, with 8 positions matching TRBD1. Germline CDR1 SEHNR, CDR2 FQNEAQ (reference sequence). The CDR3 is 13 residues long. V trimming: 1 base; J trimming: 7 bases; junction bases outside the gene matches: 2. This CDR3 is CASSLGDRREAFF. The DNA of the CDR3 is TGTGCCAGCAGCTTAGGGGACAGGCGTGAAGCTTTCTTT.

This chain links TRBV6-1 with TRBJ1-1, with D possibly being TRBD1 (5 bases). V was pared by 2 bases and J by 2 bases, with 18 bases between. From germline, CDR1 is MNHNS and CDR2 SASEGT. The CDR3 covers 17 residues. The CDR3 sequence is CASSESAWGLQNTEAFF. CDR3 DNA: TGTGCCAGCAGTGAAAGTGCTTGGGGACTCCAAAACACTGAAGCTTTCTTT.

The genes are TRBV6-5 and TRBJ2-5; TRBD1 might be the D (5 bases). Trimming left V 0 bases short and J 4 bases short, with 9 bases between. The CDR3 extends over 14 amino acids. In germline, CDR1 is MNHEY, CDR2 SVGAGI. The CDR3 protein is CASSYSDIRETQYF. For the CDR3, the DNA is TGTGCCAGCAGTTACTCGGACATAAGAGAGACCCAGTACTTC.

This clone has just one count. The gene calls are TRBV29-1 and TRBJ1-5, with TRBD1 as a possible D gene (5 bases). Between the trimmed V and J ends, which lost 3 bases and 2 bases, there was a span of 14 bases. Germline CDR1 SQVTM, CDR2 ANQGSEA. The length of the CDR3 is 15 residues. The CDR3 DNA reads TGCAGCGTTGAGCCTGGACCGGGGGGCAATCAGCCCCAGCATTTT. Translated: CSVEPGPGGNQPQHF.